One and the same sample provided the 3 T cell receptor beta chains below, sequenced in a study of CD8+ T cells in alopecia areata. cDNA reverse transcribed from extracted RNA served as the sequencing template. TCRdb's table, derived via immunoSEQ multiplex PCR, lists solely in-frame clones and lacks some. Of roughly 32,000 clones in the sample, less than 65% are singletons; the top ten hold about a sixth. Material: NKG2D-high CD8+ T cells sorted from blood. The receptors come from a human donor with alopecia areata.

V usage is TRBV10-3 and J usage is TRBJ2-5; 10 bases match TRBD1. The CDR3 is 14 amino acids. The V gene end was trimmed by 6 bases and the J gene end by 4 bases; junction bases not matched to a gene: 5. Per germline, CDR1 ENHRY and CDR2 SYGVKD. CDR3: CAIRDRGRPETQYF. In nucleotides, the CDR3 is TGTGCCATCAGAGACAGGGGGCGGCCAGAGACCCAGTACTTC.

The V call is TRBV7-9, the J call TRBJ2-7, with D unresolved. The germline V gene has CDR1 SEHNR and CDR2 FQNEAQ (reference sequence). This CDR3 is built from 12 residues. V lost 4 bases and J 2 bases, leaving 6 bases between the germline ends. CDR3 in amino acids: CASSSSPYEQYF. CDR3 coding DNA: TGTGCCAGCAGCTCCTCTCCCTACGAGCAGTACTTC.

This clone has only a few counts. The CDR3 DNA follows: TGCAGCGTTCATGGGAGCTCCTACAATGAGCAGTTCTTC. Translation gives CSVHGSSYNEQFF. The chain carries TRBV29-1 and TRBJ2-1; D is perhaps TRBD2 (5 bases). There are 13 residues in the CDR3. Germline V gene sequence: CDR1 SQVTM, CDR2 ANQGSEA. V was trimmed by 5 bases and J by 0 bases, leaving 8 bases between them.